This T cell receptor beta chain was sequenced in a study of T cells in Graves' hyperthyroidism and ophthalmopathy. Overall study findings and caveats: Clonotypes that were expanded in thyroid above 0.001 mostly appeared in blood too.

This clonotype was recorded at least ten times. As yet, its antigen is unknown. The V gene's germline CDR1 is SGDLS and CDR2 YYNGEE. Trimming took off 4 bases at V and 7 bases at J, with 12 bases between the two ends. The CDR3 covers 13 residues. Calling Graves' hyperthyroidism stable meant ophthalmopathy did not progress within 18 months. Using over 8.5 ml of fresh peripheral blood, PBMCs were prepared. RNA transcripts gave rise to amplified TCR beta CDR3 regions. RT-PCR in the first round (using the HTBI primer set) targeted the TCR CDR3. TCRdb processed the multiplex PCR reads anew with MiXCR; each CDR3 protein has one entry. Of a few hundred thousand distinct CDR3 sequences in the sample, around 14% were seen once.

Sequences were obtained from blood. J is TRBJ2-1 and V is TRBV9, with D unclear. This TCR came from a woman in her twenties or thirties with Graves' hyperthyroidism. In nucleotides, the CDR3 is TGTGCCAGCAGCTCCCAACCAGGTAATGAGCAGTTCTTC. Protein product: CASSSQPGNEQFF. The whole variable domain, remainder taken from reference TRBV9 and TRBJ2-1, is DSGVTQTPKHLITATGQRVTLRCSPRSGDLSVYWYQQSLDQGLQFLIQYYNGEERAKGNILERFSAQQFPDLHSELNLSSLELGDSALYFCASSSQPGNEQFFGPGTRLTVL.